The source of this T cell receptor (beta chain) is a study of cytomegalovirus exposure and HLA in healthy donors. Study-wide findings and caveats: In an earlier analysis, about 87% or about 30%: the productive usage of most TCR beta V segments. Accurate HLA-A and HLA-B prediction from TCR beta sequences was reported for most subjects. Solely CMV serostatus was available to characterize immune exposure.

With regard to this clone: Its target is not known.

The PCR contained 60 Vbeta and 13 Jbeta primers. Using immunoSEQ multiplex PCR, the repertoire was profiled, and TCRdb retains in-frame clones only, with some absent. This table has about 97,000 clones, roughly two thirds appearing once. V lost 3 bases, J lost 0 bases, and 14 bases lay in between. Germline V gene sequence: CDR1 PRHDT, CDR2 FYEKMQ (reference sequence). This CDR3 is built from 17 residues. This sequence was found in a man aged 35 to 55 in good health and CMV-seronegative. The specimen was PBMCs. This chain joins TRBV13 and TRBJ2-2; D is unclear. CDR3 protein: CASSLGWSSANTGELFF. In DNA, the CDR3 is TGTGCCAGCAGCTTGGGTTGGTCCAGCGCGAACACCGGGGAGCTGTTTTTT.